The T cell receptor (beta chain) under discussion was sequenced for a study of T cell responses to AZD1222 COVID-19 vaccine (dated by TCRdb to the early 2020s). Notes on the research overall: AZD1222 recipients whose second dose came at about 4 weeks and those whose second dose came at about 12 weeks were combined into one group, since spike-specific TCR depth and breadth did not differ between the two schedules. Enrollment into the trials was organized by age into subgroups of 18-55, 56-69 and 70-plus years, and those subgroups contained approximately 150, 30 and 60 TCR-sequenced participants, respectively. A total of just over 230 trial participants underwent TCR sequencing, of whom about 210 received two doses of AZD1222 and 26 received two doses of the MenACWY control vaccine. Here is what the overall study found, with its caveats: Vaccine-associated CD4 TCRs spanned the whole spike protein, with dominant responses in regions 160-218 and 743-854. Only a handful of AZD1222 recipients were SARS-CoV-2 seropositive at baseline, limiting conclusions about previously exposed vaccinees. The 56-69-year group was small, and its depth increase did not reach significance, likely because of low power. Participants were mostly white British and included more females than males, and it was suggested by the authors that clonal diversity may have been underestimated. Spike-specific TCR breadth and depth rose significantly after two AZD1222 doses compared with day 0 and with MenACWY recipients. Epitopes outside the regions mutated in the B.1.351 and B.1.1.7 variants were reportedly recognized by nearly half of the unique spike-specific TCRs. Because no day 14 peak-response samples were available, repertoires were characterized only after the peak T cell response.

The CDR3 regions of human TCRbeta chains were analyzed by immunosequencing. Per the original workflow: Repertoire TCRs were checked for matches against a reference library of SARS-CoV-2-specific TCRs that had been generated using the MIRA antigen-specificity platform. Breadth was defined as the fraction of unique TCRs that were SARS-CoV-2-associated. Depth was defined as the fraction of total T cells that were SARS-CoV-2-associated. Using the MIRA data, each spike-specific TCR was assigned both to the spike region to which the TCR was reactive and to a CD4 or CD8 class. Log10-transformed breadth and depth values were compared by one-way ANOVA with Sidak's multiple comparisons tests. The immuneACCESS repertoire file appears here via TCRdb, limited to in-frame rearrangements. These files lack a portion of the clones; in checked studies, under half of the deficit traces to unresolved V genes, and the cause of the others is not known. That table furnishes V, J and clone size, whereas the DNA furnished D and trimming. This sample lists about 150,000 clones; approximately 89% were detected once. The ten largest clones capture roughly 2% of the sample.

As regards this clone: The antigen this receptor binds is unknown. There are no base qualities to consult, and no much larger clone falls within one base.

The junction shows trimming of 2 bases on V and 4 bases on J, and the gene matches do not reach 12 bases of it. The CDR3 contains 17 residues, cysteine and phenylalanine counted. CDR3 DNA only is kept here, 51 bases in frame from base 1. CDR1 and CDR2 (GTSNPN, SVGIG) derive from the germline V gene (reference sequence). The time point label here, explained by the study, means: baseline before first vaccination. Samples from vaccinated people were obtained from the UK trials COV001 and COV002, which included a single-blind randomized controlled phase 2/3 trial of AZD1222 (ChAdOx1 nCoV-19) in healthy adults. For TCRbeta chain sequencing, PBMC samples were collected from trial participants at day 0 and at day 28 after the second dose.

This receptor was obtained from an adult in good health. Sequencing was performed on peripheral blood, taken on day 0 of AZD1222 vaccination. This receptor chain uses TRBV30 and TRBJ1-5; 9 central nucleotides agree with TRBD1. The DNA sequence follows: TGTGCCTGGAGTCCCCCCCCGGTAGGGACAGGGAATCAGCCCCAGCATTTT. The translation is CAWSPPPVGTGNQPQHF.